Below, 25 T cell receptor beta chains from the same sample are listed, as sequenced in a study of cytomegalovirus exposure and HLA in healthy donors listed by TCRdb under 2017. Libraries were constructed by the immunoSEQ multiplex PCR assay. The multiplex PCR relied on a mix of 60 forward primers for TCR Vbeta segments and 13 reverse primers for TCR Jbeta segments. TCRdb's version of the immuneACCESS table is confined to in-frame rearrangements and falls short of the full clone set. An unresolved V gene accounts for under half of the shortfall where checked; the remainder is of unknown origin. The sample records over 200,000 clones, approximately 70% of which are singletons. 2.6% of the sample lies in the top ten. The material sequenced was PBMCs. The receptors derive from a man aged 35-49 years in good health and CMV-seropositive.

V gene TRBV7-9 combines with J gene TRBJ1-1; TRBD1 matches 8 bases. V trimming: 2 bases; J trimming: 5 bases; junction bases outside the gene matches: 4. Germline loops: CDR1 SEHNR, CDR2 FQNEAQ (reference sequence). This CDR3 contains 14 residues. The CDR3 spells CASSLQGARTEAFF. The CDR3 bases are TGTGCCAGCAGCTTACAGGGGGCGCGAACTGAAGCTTTCTTT.

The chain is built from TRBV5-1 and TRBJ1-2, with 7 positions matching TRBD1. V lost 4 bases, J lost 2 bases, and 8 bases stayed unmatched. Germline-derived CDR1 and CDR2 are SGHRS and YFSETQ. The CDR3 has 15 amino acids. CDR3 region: CASSPRTGMNYGYTF. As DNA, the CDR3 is TGCGCCAGCAGCCCGCGGACAGGTATGAACTATGGCTACACCTTC.

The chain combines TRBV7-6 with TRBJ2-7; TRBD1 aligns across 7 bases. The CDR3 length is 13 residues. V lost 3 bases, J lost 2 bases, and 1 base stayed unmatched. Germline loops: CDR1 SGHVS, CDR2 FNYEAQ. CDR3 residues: CASSFDRAYEQYF. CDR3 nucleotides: TGTGCCAGCAGCTTTGACAGGGCCTACGAGCAGTACTTC.

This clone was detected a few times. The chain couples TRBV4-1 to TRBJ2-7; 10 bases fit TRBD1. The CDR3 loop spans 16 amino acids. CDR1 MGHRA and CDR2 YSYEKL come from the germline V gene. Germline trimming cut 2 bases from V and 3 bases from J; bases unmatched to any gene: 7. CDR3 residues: CASSQMPGQGIYEQYF. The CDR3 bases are TGCGCCAGCAGCCAAATGCCGGGACAGGGGATCTACGAGCAGTACTTC.

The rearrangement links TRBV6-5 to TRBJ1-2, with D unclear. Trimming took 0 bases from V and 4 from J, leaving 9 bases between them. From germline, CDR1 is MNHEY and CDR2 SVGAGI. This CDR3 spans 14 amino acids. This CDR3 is CASSYSRGVYGYTF. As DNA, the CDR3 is TGTGCCAGCAGTTACTCAAGAGGCGTCTATGGCTACACCTTC.

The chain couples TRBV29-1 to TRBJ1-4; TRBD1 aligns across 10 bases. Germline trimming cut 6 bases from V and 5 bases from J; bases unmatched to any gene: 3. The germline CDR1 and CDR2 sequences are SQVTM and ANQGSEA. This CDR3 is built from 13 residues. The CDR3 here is CSVLTGGNEKLFF. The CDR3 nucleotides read TGCAGCGTCCTGACAGGGGGCAATGAAAAACTGTTTTTT.

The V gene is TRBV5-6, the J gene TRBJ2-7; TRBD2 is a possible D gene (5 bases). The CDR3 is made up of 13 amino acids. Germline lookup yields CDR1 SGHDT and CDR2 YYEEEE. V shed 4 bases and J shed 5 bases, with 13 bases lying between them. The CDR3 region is CASSPLEGHEQYF. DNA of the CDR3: TGTGCCAGCAGCCCCCTAGAGGGCCACGAGCAGTACTTC.

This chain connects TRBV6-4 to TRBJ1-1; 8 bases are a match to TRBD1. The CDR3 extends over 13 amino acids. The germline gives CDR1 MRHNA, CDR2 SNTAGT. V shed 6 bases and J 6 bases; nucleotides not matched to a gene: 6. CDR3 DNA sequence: TGTGCCAGCAGCCCAGGGGGCTTGGCTGAAGCTTTCTTT. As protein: CASSPGGLAEAFF.

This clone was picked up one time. This CDR3 is CASSQDEGGEQFF. The CDR3 DNA reads as TGCGCCAGCAGCCAAGATGAGGGAGGGGAGCAGTTCTTC. The gene calls are TRBV4-1 and TRBJ2-1, with 7 bases that match TRBD2. Germline V gives CDR1 MGHRA, CDR2 YSYEKL. The CDR3 extends over 13 amino acids. Trimming took 0 bases from V and 10 from J; bases not matched to a gene: 3.

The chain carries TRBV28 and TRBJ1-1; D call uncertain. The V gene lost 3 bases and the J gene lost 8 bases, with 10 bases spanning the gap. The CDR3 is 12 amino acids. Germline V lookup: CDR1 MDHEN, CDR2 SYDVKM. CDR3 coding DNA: TGTGCCAGCAGTTTTAACGAACTGGAAGCTTTCTTT. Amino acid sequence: CASSFNELEAFF.

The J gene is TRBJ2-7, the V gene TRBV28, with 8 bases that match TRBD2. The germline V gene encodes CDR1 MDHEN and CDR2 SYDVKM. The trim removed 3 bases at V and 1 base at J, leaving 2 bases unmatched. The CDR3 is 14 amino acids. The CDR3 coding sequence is TGTGCCAGCAGTTTTCGGGGGGGATCCTACGAGCAGTACTTC. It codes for CASSFRGGSYEQYF.

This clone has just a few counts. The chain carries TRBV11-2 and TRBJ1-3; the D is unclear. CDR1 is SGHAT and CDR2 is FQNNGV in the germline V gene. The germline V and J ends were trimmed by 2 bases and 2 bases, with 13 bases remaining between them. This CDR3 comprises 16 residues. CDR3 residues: CASSLRGGLTGNTIYF. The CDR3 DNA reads TGTGCCAGCAGCTTACGTGGAGGGCTAACTGGAAACACCATATATTTT.

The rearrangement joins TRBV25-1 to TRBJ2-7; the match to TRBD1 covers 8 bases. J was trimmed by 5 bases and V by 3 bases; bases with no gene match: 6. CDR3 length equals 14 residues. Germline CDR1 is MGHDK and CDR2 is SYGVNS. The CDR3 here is CASSDRAGGHEQYF. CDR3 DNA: TGTGCCAGCAGTGATAGGGCAGGGGGCCACGAGCAGTACTTC.

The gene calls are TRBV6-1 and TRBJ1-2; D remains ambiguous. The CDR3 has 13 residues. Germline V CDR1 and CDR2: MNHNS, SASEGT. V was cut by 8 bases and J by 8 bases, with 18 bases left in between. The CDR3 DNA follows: TGTGCCAGCTATCCCAGGTCGGGGAACGGCTACACCTTC. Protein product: CASYPRSGNGYTF.

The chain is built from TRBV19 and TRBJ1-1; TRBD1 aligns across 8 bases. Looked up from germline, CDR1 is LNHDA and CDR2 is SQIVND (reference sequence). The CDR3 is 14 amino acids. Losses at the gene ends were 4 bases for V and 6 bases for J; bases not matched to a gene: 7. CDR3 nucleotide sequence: TGTGCCAGTAGTACGCGGACAGGGACCGCTGAAGCTTTCTTT. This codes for CASSTRTGTAEAFF. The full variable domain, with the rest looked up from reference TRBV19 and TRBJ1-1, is DGGITQSPKYLFRKEGQNVTLSCEQNLNHDAMYWYRQDPGQGLRLIYYSQIVNDFQKGDIAEGYSVSREKKESFPLTVTSAQKNPTAFYLCASSTRTGTAEAFFGQGTRLTVV.

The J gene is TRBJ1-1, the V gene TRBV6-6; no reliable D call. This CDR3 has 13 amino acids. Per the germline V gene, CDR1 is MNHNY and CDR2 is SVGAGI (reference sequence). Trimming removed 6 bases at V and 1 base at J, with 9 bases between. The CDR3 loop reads CASRPGRNTEAFF. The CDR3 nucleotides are TGTGCCAGCAGACCCGGGAGGAACACTGAAGCTTTCTTT.

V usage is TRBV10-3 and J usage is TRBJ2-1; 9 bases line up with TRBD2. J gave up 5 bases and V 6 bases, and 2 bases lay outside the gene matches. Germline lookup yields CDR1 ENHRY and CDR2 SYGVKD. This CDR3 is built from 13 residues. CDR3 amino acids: CAIRRLADNEQFF. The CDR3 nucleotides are TGTGCCATCAGAAGACTAGCGGACAATGAGCAGTTCTTC.

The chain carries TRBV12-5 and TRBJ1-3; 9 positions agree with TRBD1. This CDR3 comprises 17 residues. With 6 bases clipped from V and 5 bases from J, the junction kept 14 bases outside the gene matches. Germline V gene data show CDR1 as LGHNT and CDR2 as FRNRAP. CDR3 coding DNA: TGTGCTAGTGGCACCCCCACAGGACAGGGGACTCGAAACACCATATATTTT. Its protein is CASGTPTGQGTRNTIYF. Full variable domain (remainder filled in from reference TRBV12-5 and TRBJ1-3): DARVTQTPRHKVTEMGQEVTMRCQPILGHNTVFWYRQTMMQGLELLAYFRNRAPLDDSGMPKDRFSAEMPDATLATLKIQPSEPRDSAVYFCASGTPTGQGTRNTIYFGEGSWLTVV.

The CDR3 loop reads CASSSASGAEQFF. The CDR3 coding sequence is TGTGCCAGCAGCTCCGCTAGCGGGGCTGAGCAGTTCTTC. This chain uses TRBV5-4 with TRBJ2-1, with TRBD2 matching over 9 bases. V lost 3 bases to trimming and J lost 9 bases; unmatched junction nucleotides: 4. CDR1 and CDR2 (germline): SGHNT, YYREEE (reference sequence). This CDR3 region has 13 residues. Full variable domain (missing parts from reference TRBV5-4 and TRBJ2-1): ETGVTQSPTHLIKTRGQQVTLRCSSQSGHNTVSWYQQALGQGPQFIFQYYREEENGRGNFPPRFSGLQFPNYSSELNVNALELDDSALYLCASSSASGAEQFFGPGTRLTVL.

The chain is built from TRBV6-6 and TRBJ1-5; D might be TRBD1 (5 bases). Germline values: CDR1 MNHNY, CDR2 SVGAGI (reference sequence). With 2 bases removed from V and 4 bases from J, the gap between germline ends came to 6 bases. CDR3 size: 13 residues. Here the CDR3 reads CASSYRQNQPQHF. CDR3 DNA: TGTGCCAGCAGTTACCGACAGAATCAGCCCCAGCATTTT.

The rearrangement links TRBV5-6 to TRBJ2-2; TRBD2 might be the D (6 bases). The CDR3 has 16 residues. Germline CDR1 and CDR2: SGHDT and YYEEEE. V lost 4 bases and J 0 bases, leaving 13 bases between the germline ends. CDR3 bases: TGTGCCAGCAGCCGGGGGTTAGTCACGAACACCGGGGAGCTGTTTTTT. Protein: CASSRGLVTNTGELFF.

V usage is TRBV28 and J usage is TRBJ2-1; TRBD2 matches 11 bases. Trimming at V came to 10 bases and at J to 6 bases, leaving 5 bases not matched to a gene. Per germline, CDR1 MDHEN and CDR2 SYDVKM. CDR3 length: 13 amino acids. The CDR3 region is CATLAGGSNEQFF. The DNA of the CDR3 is TGTGCCACCCTAGCGGGGGGTAGCAATGAGCAGTTCTTC.

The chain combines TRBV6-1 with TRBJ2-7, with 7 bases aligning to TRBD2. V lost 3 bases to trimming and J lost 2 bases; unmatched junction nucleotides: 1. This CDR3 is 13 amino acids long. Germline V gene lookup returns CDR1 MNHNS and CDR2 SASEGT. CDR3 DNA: TGTGCCAGCAGTGATGGGGGGGCCTACGAGCAGTACTTC. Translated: CASSDGGAYEQYF.

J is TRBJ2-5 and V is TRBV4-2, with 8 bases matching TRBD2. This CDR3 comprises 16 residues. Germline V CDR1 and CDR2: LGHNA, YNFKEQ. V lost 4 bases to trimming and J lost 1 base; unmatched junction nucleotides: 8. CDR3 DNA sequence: TGTGCCAGCAGCCCCCGGGTAGCGGGGTCCCAAGAGACCCAGTACTTC. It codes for CASSPRVAGSQETQYF.

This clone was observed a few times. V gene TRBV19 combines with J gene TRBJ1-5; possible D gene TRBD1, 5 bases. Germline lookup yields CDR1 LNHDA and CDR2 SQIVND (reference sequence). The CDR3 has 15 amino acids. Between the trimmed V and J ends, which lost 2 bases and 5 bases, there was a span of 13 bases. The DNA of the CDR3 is TGTGCCAGTAGTATACCCGGGGGGAAATATCAGCCCCAGCATTTT. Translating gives CASSIPGGKYQPQHF. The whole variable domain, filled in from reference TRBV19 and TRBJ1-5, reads DGGITQSPKYLFRKEGQNVTLSCEQNLNHDAMYWYRQDPGQGLRLIYYSQIVNDFQKGDIAEGYSVSREKKESFPLTVTSAQKNPTAFYLCASSIPGGKYQPQHFGDGTRLSIL.